This TCR beta chain appears in the sequencing data of a study of CD8+CD57+ T cells in acquired aplastic anemia. Looking at the study overall: Sorting CD4+ and CD8+ cells gave DNA averaging about 3.1 ug.

V lost 0 bases to trimming and J lost 4 bases, with 22 bases between them. The CDR3 is 20 amino acids. Germline values: CDR1 SEHNR, CDR2 FQNEAQ (reference sequence). Genomic DNA, serving as template, underwent TCR beta VDJ and CDR3 profiling. TCRdb analysed the reads with MiXCR anew, one entry per CDR3 protein. The sample holds about 270,000 distinct CDR3 sequences, around 60% seen once. The V call is TRBV7-9, the J call TRBJ2-6; a weak D match, TRBD1 (6 bases). Sequencing was carried out using sorted CD4+, CD8+, or CD8+CD57+ T cells (not recorded which) from PBMCs. The sequence came from a human donor with severe aplastic anemia or a healthy control (not recorded which). The CDR3 DNA reads TGTGCCAGCAGCTTAGCATTAGCAGGGGTTTTGACACACGGGGCCAACGTCCTGACTTTC. This gives the protein CASSLALAGVLTHGANVLTF.